The 26 T cell receptor beta chains below were found in one sample sequenced in a study of blood T cell repertoires in COVID-19. Sequencing was performed with immunoSEQ multiplex PCR; in TCRdb, only in-frame clones are kept and a portion is missing. The sample holds 320,000 or so clones, over 70% seen once. Sequenced input: PBMCs or T cells enriched from blood (not recorded which). These receptors were obtained from a young man who had recovered from COVID-19.

This clone was detected only once. CDR3 sequence (DNA): TGTGCCAGCAGCTTAGGCCATTCGACTAGCGGGGGGGCGAGGTGGTGGAATGAGCAGTTCTTC. The encoded protein is CASSLGHSTSGGARWWNEQFF. The rearrangement links TRBV7-3 to TRBJ2-1, with 14 bases lining up with TRBD2. Looked up from germline, CDR1 is SGHTA and CDR2 is FQGTGA. Losses at the gene ends were 2 bases for V and 7 bases for J; bases not matched to a gene: 19. The CDR3 contains 21 residues.

The chain combines TRBV7-6 with TRBJ1-6, with 9 positions matching TRBD1. Germline lookup yields CDR1 SGHVS and CDR2 FNYEAQ. Trimming at V came to 5 bases and at J to 7 bases, leaving 6 bases not matched to a gene. This CDR3 contains 15 residues. CDR3 in amino acids: CASSAGQGRNSPLHF. The DNA for the CDR3 is TGTGCCAGCAGCGCCGGACAGGGGAGAAATTCACCCCTCCACTTT.

J is TRBJ1-5 and V is TRBV28, with D perhaps matching TRBD1 (5 bases). V lost 7 bases, J lost 5 bases, and 12 bases lay in between. From germline, CDR1 is MDHEN and CDR2 SYDVKM. This CDR3 has 13 amino acids. The CDR3, as DNA: TGTGCCAGCACCCAACAGGTTGATCAGCCCCAGCATTTT. Translation: CASTQQVDQPQHF.

This clone was detected once. The V gene is TRBV19, the J gene TRBJ2-3; a possible D gene is TRBD2 (5 bases). CDR3 length equals 15 residues. Looked up from germline, CDR1 is LNHDA and CDR2 is SQIVND (reference sequence). V dropped 3 bases and J dropped 4 bases, with 14 bases sitting between them. The CDR3 is CASSIPRRVADTQYF. CDR3 nucleotide sequence: TGTGCCAGTAGTATCCCCAGGCGGGTAGCAGATACGCAGTATTTT.

In this sample, this clone turned up once. The chain is built from TRBV7-9 and TRBJ1-4; 9 nucleotides match TRBD1. V shed 5 bases and J 8 bases; nucleotides not matched to a gene: 18. From germline, CDR1 is SEHNR and CDR2 FQNEAQ (reference sequence). CDR3 length: 18 amino acids. CDR3 nucleotide sequence: TGTGCCAGCAGCGCCCCCCCTGGGACAGGGACTACAGGAGAAAAACTGTTTTTT. Translation gives CASSAPPGTGTTGEKLFF. Supplemented by reference TRBV7-9 and TRBJ1-4, the full variable domain reads DTGVSQNPRHKITKRGQNVTFRCDPISEHNRLYWYRQTLGQGPEFLTYFQNEAQLEKSRLLSDRFSAERPKGSFSTLEIQRTEQGDSAMYLCASSAPPGTGTTGEKLFFGSGTQLSVL.

This clone has only one observation. The genes are TRBV9 and TRBJ2-7; TRBD1 might be the D (5 bases). The CDR3 runs to 15 residues. V was trimmed by 3 bases and J by 4 bases, leaving 17 bases between them. Germline V gene data show CDR1 as SGDLS and CDR2 as YYNGEE. CDR3 amino acids: CASSADSLTPYEQYF. Here the CDR3 DNA reads TGTGCCAGCAGCGCCGACAGCCTAACCCCATACGAGCAGTACTTC.

Concerning this clone: Distinct nucleotide sequences in the sample also encode this CDR3. The V gene is TRBV5-1, the J gene TRBJ1-2; maybe TRBD1 (5 bases). Trimming took off 0 bases at V and 3 bases at J, with 9 bases between the two ends. Germline V gene lookup returns CDR1 SGHRS and CDR2 YFSETQ. This CDR3 spans 14 amino acids. The CDR3 DNA reads TGCGCCAGCAGCTTGGGGCAGGGCGACTATGGCTACACCTTC. It translates to CASSLGQGDYGYTF. Using reference TRBV5-1 and TRBJ1-2 for the parts outside the CDR3, the full variable domain is KAGVTQTPRYLIKTRGQQVTLSCSPISGHRSVSWYQQTPGQGLQFLFEYFSETQRNKGNFPGRFSGRQFSNSRSEMNVSTLELGDSALYLCASSLGQGDYGYTFGSGTRLTVV.

The chain carries TRBV27 and TRBJ2-2, with 11 bases lining up with TRBD1. The CDR3 has 16 amino acids. The germline V gene encodes CDR1 MNHEY and CDR2 SMNVEV (reference sequence). Germline trimming cut 0 bases from V and 6 bases from J; bases unmatched to any gene: 3. CDR3 sequence reads: CASSLSRDRGAGELFF. The CDR3 DNA reads as TGTGCCAGCAGTTTATCGCGGGACAGGGGGGCCGGGGAGCTGTTTTTT.

V and J are TRBV7-9 and TRBJ1-5; 10 bases map to TRBD1. Germline CDR1 reads SEHNR; CDR2 reads FQNEAQ (reference sequence). Losses at the gene ends were 1 base for V and 11 bases for J; bases not matched to a gene: 8. This CDR3 has 15 amino acids. In DNA form, the CDR3 reads TGTGCCAGCAGCTTAGGGGGACAGGGGAAGACGTCCCAGCATTTT. This codes for CASSLGGQGKTSQHF.

This clone was seen a single time. V is TRBV19 and J is TRBJ2-1; D call uncertain. V shed 3 bases and J shed 5 bases, with 8 bases lying between them. The CDR3 loop spans 13 amino acids. Germline V gene data show CDR1 as LNHDA and CDR2 as SQIVND (reference sequence). This CDR3 reads CASSISNNNEQFF. CDR3 DNA: TGTGCCAGTAGTATTTCAAACAACAATGAGCAGTTCTTC.

CDR3 residues: CAIRQGAYEQYF. As DNA, the CDR3 is TGTGCCATCCGACAGGGGGCCTACGAGCAGTACTTC. The chain recombines TRBV10-3 with TRBJ2-7, with 9 bases aligning to TRBD1. The germline gives CDR1 ENHRY, CDR2 SYGVKD. J gave up 2 bases and V 8 bases, and 1 base lay outside the gene matches. The CDR3 is made up of 12 amino acids.

In this sample, this clone turned up a few times. V usage is TRBV24-1 and J usage is TRBJ2-1, with 10 nucleotides matching TRBD2. The junction had 5 bases not matched to a gene; V was cut back by 3 bases and J by 7 bases. Germline assignment: CDR1 KGHDR and CDR2 SFDVKD. The CDR3 extends over 15 amino acids. DNA for the CDR3: TGTGCCACCAGTGATGAAGCGGGGGGGCCGAATGAGCAGTTCTTC. Its protein is CATSDEAGGPNEQFF.

The V call is TRBV2, the J call TRBJ2-1; 10 nucleotides line up with TRBD2. The CDR3 runs to 14 residues. Germline V gene lookup returns CDR1 SNHLY and CDR2 FYNNEI. Germline trimming cut 10 bases from V and 6 bases from J; bases unmatched to any gene: 9. This CDR3 is CATQGLAAVNEQFF. CDR3 nucleotide sequence: TGTGCCACCCAAGGACTAGCGGCCGTCAATGAGCAGTTCTTC.

CDR3 DNA sequence: TGTGCCAGCAGCCCAGTGGGGCCCAAGGGGACCCAGTACTTC. Translation gives CASSPVGPKGTQYF. The gene calls are TRBV11-1 and TRBJ2-5; maybe TRBD1 (5 bases). CDR1 and CDR2 (germline): SGHAT, FQDESV (reference sequence). The CDR3 loop spans 14 amino acids. V was shortened by 5 bases and J by 7 bases, with 17 bases between the two germline ends.

The rearrangement joins TRBV13 to TRBJ2-7; D is uncertain. Germline V gene lookup returns CDR1 PRHDT and CDR2 FYEKMQ (reference sequence). There are 13 residues in the CDR3. Trimming took off 0 bases at V and 0 bases at J, with 3 bases between the two ends. The CDR3 protein is CASSLGSSYEQYF. For the CDR3, the DNA is TGTGCCAGCAGCTTAGGGAGCTCCTACGAGCAGTACTTC.

This clone was seen once. This chain uses TRBV7-9 with TRBJ2-1; TRBD1 is a possible D gene (5 bases). The CDR3 has 14 amino acids. Between the trimmed V and J ends, which lost 7 bases and 6 bases, there was a span of 16 bases. Germline V gives CDR1 SEHNR, CDR2 FQNEAQ (reference sequence). CDR3 sequence reads: CASIVGVSTNEQFF. Here the CDR3 DNA reads TGTGCCAGCATAGTAGGGGTTTCAACCAATGAGCAGTTCTTC.

V is TRBV27 and J is TRBJ1-2; D is possibly TRBD1 (6 bases). Trimming removed 8 bases from V and 5 bases from J, with 15 bases in between. This CDR3 region has 13 residues. From germline, CDR1 is MNHEY and CDR2 SMNVEV (reference sequence). The CDR3 DNA follows: TGTGCCAGCTGGGGGGGGGCCAGGTATGGCTACACCTTC. Translating gives CASWGGARYGYTF.

V usage is TRBV6-1 and J usage is TRBJ2-7; 11 nucleotides agree with TRBD1. The CDR3 totals 17 residues. The V gene's germline CDR1 is MNHNS and CDR2 SASEGT. Trimming at V came to 2 bases and at J to 3 bases, leaving 9 bases not matched to a gene. The CDR3: CASSELRAGQGVYEQYF. The CDR3 bases are TGTGCCAGCAGTGAACTACGGGCGGGACAGGGGGTCTACGAGCAGTACTTC.

The rearrangement uses TRBV5-5 and TRBJ2-3; 8 bases fit TRBD2. The V gene end was trimmed by 1 base and the J gene end by 3 bases; junction bases not matched to a gene: 10. This CDR3 spans 17 amino acids. Germline CDR1 reads SGHKS; CDR2 reads YYEKEE (reference sequence). CDR3 sequence reads: CASSLSVAGTHTDTQYF. CDR3 in DNA: TGTGCCAGCAGCTTGTCCGTAGCGGGGACCCATACAGATACGCAGTATTTT.

This chain connects TRBV28 to TRBJ2-1, with D possibly matching TRBD2 (6 bases). The ends were cut back, 3 bases at V and 7 bases at J, with 10 bases in the middle. The CDR3 totals 13 residues. Germline lookup yields CDR1 MDHEN and CDR2 SYDVKM. Written as DNA, the CDR3 is TGTGCCAGCAGTTTGAACCTAGCGAATGAGCAGTTCTTC. Translated: CASSLNLANEQFF.

J is TRBJ2-1 and V is TRBV7-9; D possibly corresponds to TRBD2 (5 bases). Trimming removed 0 bases at V and 7 bases at J, with 13 bases between. Germline loops: CDR1 SEHNR, CDR2 FQNEAQ (reference sequence). The CDR3 loop spans 15 amino acids. The CDR3 nucleotides read TGTGCCAGCAGCTTAGCATGGGCTAGGGAGAATGAGCAGTTCTTC. This gives the protein CASSLAWARENEQFF.

The chain recombines TRBV6-5 with TRBJ1-4, with a weak D call TRBD1 (6 bases). Germline CDR1 and CDR2: MNHEY and SVGAGI. V dropped 6 bases and J dropped 8 bases, with 13 bases sitting between them. The CDR3 extends over 13 amino acids. CDR3 amino acids: CASRTQGNEKLFF. CDR3 sequence (DNA): TGTGCCAGCAGGACACAGGGTAACGAAAAACTGTTTTTT.

This clone has only one observation. The V gene is TRBV18, the J gene TRBJ1-4; 7 bases match TRBD1. With 6 bases clipped from V and 6 bases from J, the junction kept 4 bases outside the gene matches. The CDR3 covers 13 residues. Germline V gene data show CDR1 as KGHSH and CDR2 as LQKENI. CDR3 region: CASSQGTDEKLFF. CDR3 DNA sequence: TGTGCCAGCTCCCAGGGGACAGATGAAAAACTGTTTTTT.

This clone was detected once. This chain uses TRBV15 with TRBJ2-7; TRBD2 agrees at 8 bases. Looked up from germline, CDR1 is LNHNV and CDR2 is YYDKDF (reference sequence). The J segment lost 9 bases and the V segment lost 3 bases, leaving 7 bases of the junction unmatched. The CDR3 extends over 13 amino acids. The CDR3 protein is CATSRATGTRQYF. DNA for the CDR3: TGTGCCACCAGCAGGGCGACCGGGACTAGGCAGTACTTC. The full variable domain, in which reference TRBV15 and TRBJ2-7 provide the parts outside the CDR3, is DAMVIQNPRYQVTQFGKPVTLSCSQTLNHNVMYWYQQKSSQAPKLLFHYYDKDFNNEADTPDNFQSRRPNTSFCFLDIRSPGLGDTAMYLCATSRATGTRQYFGPGTRLTVT.

The count of this clone is one. The V call is TRBV2, the J call TRBJ1-6, with 7 bases that match TRBD1. The germline gives CDR1 SNHLY, CDR2 FYNNEI. There are 13 residues in the CDR3. With V trimmed by 11 bases and J by 5 bases, 6 bases remained unmatched. This CDR3 is CAYRQGDNSPLHF. In DNA form, the CDR3 reads TGTGCCTATAGGCAGGGGGATAATTCACCCCTCCACTTT.

The J gene is TRBJ1-2, the V gene TRBV18, with 11 positions matching TRBD1. CDR3 length: 15 amino acids. The trim removed 1 base at V and 4 bases at J, leaving 2 bases unmatched. Germline CDR1 reads KGHSH; CDR2 reads LQKENI. For the CDR3, the DNA is TGTGCCAGCTCACCACGGACAGGGGGCGTCTATGGCTACACCTTC. This encodes CASSPRTGGVYGYTF.